This T cell receptor beta chain is from a study of identical twins. TCRdb passed the 5' RACE reads through MiXCR, listing each CDR3 protein once. The table records 500,000 to 650,000 distinct CDR3 sequences, under 8.5% of them present only once. CDR1 is DFQATT and CDR2 is SNEGSKA in the germline V gene (reference sequence). The CDR3 has 12 amino acids. Trimming removed 4 bases from V and 4 bases from J, with 10 bases in between. This clonotype showed up many times. These data were likewise used in another study, on yellow fever vaccine responses in identical twins.

The clonotype originates from a woman younger than 35 in good health. The sequenced sample was PBMCs. The chain carries TRBV20-1 and TRBJ1-2; D not certain. CDR3: CSANVLSYGYTF. CDR3 bases: TGCAGTGCTAACGTGCTTTCCTATGGCTACACCTTC.